The 3 T cell receptor beta chains reported below all come from one sample, sequenced in a study of blood T cells in healthy people across ages. The authors ran a second PCR of roughly 6 to 12 cycles using a sample-barcoded 5' primer and a J-beta primer mix. From the 5' RACE reads, TCRdb called clonotypes with MiXCR, one entry per CDR3 protein. The sample yields 1.5 million to 2 million distinct CDR3 sequences, roughly two fifths seen once. Specimen: blood. These receptors all stem from a human donor in good health.

The V gene is TRBV5-1, the J gene TRBJ2-1; D possibly corresponds to TRBD1 (5 bases). V dropped 0 bases and J dropped 4 bases, with 11 bases sitting between them. Per germline, CDR1 SGHRS and CDR2 YFSETQ. This CDR3 contains 15 residues. The CDR3 loop reads CASSLGQSQYNEQFF. The CDR3 DNA follows: TGCGCCAGCAGCTTGGGACAGAGCCAGTACAATGAGCAGTTCTTC. Full variable domain (missing parts from reference TRBV5-1 and TRBJ2-1): KAGVTQTPRYLIKTRGQQVTLSCSPISGHRSVSWYQQTPGQGLQFLFEYFSETQRNKGNFPGRFSGRQFSNSRSEMNVSTLELGDSALYLCASSLGQSQYNEQFFGPGTRLTVL.

This chain connects TRBV6-2 or TRBV6-3 to TRBJ1-5; a weak D match, TRBD1 (5 bases). Germline assignment: CDR1 MNHEY and CDR2 SVGEGT. This CDR3 contains 15 residues. V was shortened by 0 bases and J by 10 bases, with 16 bases between the two germline ends. CDR3 coding DNA: TGTGCCAGCAGTTACTCGGACGGGGGTATCAGCCCCCAGCATTTT. It translates to CASSYSDGGISPQHF.

Only a few counts were recorded for this clonotype. The gene calls are TRBV18 and TRBJ1-2; tentative D call: TRBD1 (5 bases). This CDR3 contains 13 residues. The germline gives CDR1 KGHSH, CDR2 LQKENI. Trimming shortened V by 4 bases and J by 5 bases, and 11 bases separated the two germline ends. CDR3 loop: CASSRGGDYGYTF. The CDR3 DNA reads as TGTGCCAGCTCACGAGGAGGGGATTATGGCTACACCTTC. Supplemented by reference TRBV18 and TRBJ1-2, the full variable domain reads NAGVMQNPRHLVRRRGQEARLRCSPMKGHSHVYWYRQLPEEGLKFMVYLQKENIIDESGMPKERFSAEFPKEGPSILRIQQVVRGDSAAYFCASSRGGDYGYTFGSGTRLTVV.